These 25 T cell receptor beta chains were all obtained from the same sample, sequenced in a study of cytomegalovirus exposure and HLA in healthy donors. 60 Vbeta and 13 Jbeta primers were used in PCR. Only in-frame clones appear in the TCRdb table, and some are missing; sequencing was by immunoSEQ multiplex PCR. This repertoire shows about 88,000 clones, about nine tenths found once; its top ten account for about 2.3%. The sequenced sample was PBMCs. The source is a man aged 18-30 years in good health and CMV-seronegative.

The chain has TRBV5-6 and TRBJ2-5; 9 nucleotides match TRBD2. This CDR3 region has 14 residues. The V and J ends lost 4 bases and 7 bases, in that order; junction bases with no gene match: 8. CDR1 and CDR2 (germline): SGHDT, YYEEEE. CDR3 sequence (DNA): TGTGCCAGCAGCCCGTGGCGGGGGGGTTCGACCCAGTACTTC. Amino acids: CASSPWRGGSTQYF.

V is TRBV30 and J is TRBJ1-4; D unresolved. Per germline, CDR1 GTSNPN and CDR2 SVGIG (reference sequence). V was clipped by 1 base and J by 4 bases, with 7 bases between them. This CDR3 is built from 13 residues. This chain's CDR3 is CAWSGGFNEKLFF. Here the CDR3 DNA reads TGTGCCTGGAGTGGCGGGTTTAATGAAAAACTGTTTTTT.

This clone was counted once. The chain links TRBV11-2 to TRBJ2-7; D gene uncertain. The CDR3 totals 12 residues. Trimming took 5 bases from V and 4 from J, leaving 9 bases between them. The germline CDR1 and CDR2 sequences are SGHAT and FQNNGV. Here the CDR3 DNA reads TGTGCCAGCAGCCCCGGTGATTACGAGCAGTACTTC. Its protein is CASSPGDYEQYF.

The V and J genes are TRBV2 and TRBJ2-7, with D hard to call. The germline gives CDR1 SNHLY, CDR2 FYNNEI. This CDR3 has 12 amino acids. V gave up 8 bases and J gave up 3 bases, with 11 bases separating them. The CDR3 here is CASGRENYEQYF. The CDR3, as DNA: TGTGCCAGCGGTCGTGAGAACTACGAGCAGTACTTC.

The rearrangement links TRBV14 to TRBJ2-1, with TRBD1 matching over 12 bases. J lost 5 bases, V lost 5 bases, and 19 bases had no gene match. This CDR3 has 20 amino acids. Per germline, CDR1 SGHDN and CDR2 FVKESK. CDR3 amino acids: CASSAGTGGPLSLMDNEQFF. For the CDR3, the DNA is TGTGCCAGCAGCGCGGGGACAGGGGGCCCTCTGTCCTTGATGGACAATGAGCAGTTCTTC.

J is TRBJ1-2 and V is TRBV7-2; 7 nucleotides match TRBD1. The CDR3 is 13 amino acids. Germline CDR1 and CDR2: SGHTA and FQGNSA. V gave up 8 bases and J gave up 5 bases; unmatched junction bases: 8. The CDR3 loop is CASSGTEVYGYTF. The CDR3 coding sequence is TGTGCCAGCTCCGGGACAGAGGTGTATGGCTACACCTTC.

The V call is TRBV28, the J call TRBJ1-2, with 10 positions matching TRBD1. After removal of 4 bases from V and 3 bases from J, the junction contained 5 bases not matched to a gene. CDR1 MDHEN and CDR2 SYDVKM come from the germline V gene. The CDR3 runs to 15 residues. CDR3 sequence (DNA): TGTGCCAGCAGTTCCCCCGGGACAGGGGACTATGGCTACACCTTC. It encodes CASSSPGTGDYGYTF.

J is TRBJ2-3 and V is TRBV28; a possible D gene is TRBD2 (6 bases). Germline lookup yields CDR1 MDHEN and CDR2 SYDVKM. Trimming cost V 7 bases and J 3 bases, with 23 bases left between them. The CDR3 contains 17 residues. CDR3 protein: CASTPTHGTLRTDTQYF. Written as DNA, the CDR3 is TGTGCCAGCACCCCGACCCACGGGACTCTCCGTACAGATACGCAGTATTTT.

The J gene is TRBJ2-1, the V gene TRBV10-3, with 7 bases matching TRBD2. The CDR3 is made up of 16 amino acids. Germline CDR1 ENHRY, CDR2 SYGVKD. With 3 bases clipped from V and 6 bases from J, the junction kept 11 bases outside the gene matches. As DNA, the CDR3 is TGTGCCATCAGTGATACCGCGGGAGCGGTAGGCAATGAGCAGTTCTTC. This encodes CAISDTAGAVGNEQFF.

The CDR3 loop reads CASSLDQTVGWKTQYF. The CDR3 bases are TGTGCCAGCAGCTTGGACCAGACAGTGGGTTGGAAGACCCAGTACTTC. The chain combines TRBV5-4 with TRBJ2-5, with D possibly being TRBD1 (5 bases). V lost 0 bases to trimming and J lost 6 bases, with 18 bases between them. This CDR3 contains 16 residues. CDR1 and CDR2 from the germline V gene are SGHNT and YYREEE (reference sequence).

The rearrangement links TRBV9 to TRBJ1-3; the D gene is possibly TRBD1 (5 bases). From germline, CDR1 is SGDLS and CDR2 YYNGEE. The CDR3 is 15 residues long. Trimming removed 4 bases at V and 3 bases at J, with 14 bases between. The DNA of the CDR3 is TGTGCCAGCAGCCCCGACCTCAGGGTTGGAAACACCATATATTTT. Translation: CASSPDLRVGNTIYF.

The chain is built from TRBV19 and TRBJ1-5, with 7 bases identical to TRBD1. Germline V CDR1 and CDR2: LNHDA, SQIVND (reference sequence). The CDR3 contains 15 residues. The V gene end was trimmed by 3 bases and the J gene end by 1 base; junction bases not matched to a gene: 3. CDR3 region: CASSMQGVSNQPQHF. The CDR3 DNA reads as TGTGCCAGTAGTATGCAGGGGGTAAGCAATCAGCCCCAGCATTTT.

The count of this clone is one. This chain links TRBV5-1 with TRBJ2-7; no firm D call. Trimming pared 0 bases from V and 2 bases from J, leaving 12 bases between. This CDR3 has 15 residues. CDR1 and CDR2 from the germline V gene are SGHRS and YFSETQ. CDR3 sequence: CASSLGIPEPYEQYF. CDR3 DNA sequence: TGCGCCAGCAGCTTGGGAATCCCGGAGCCCTACGAGCAGTACTTC.

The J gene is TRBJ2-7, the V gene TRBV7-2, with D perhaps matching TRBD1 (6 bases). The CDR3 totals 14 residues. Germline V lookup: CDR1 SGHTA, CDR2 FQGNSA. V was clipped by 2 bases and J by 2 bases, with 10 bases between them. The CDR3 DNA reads TGTGCCAGCAGCTTATCTAGGGACACCTACGAGCAGTACTTC. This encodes CASSLSRDTYEQYF. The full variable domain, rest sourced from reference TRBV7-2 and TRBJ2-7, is GAGVSQSPSNKVTEKGKDVELRCDPISGHTALYWYRQSLGQGLEFLIYFQGNSAPDKSGLPSDRFSAERTGGSVSTLTIQRTQQEDSAVYLCASSLSRDTYEQYFGPGTRLTVT.

The DNA of the CDR3 is TGTGCCAGCAGTGAAAGGGGACAGGGCGAGACCCAGTACTTC. This gives the protein CASSERGQGETQYF. The V and J genes are TRBV2 and TRBJ2-5, with 9 bases fitting TRBD1. The V gene end was trimmed by 2 bases and the J gene end by 5 bases; junction bases not matched to a gene: 3. CDR1 is SNHLY and CDR2 is FYNNEI in the germline V gene. The length of the CDR3 is 14 residues.

The CDR3 is CASSPGQGREKLFF. The CDR3 region has the DNA TGTGCCAGCAGCCCTGGACAGGGAAGGGAAAAACTGTTTTTT. The chain combines TRBV6-5 with TRBJ1-4; 8 bases match TRBD1. The germline V gene has CDR1 MNHEY and CDR2 SVGAGI. This CDR3 has 14 residues. V lost 6 bases, J lost 8 bases, and 8 bases stayed unmatched.

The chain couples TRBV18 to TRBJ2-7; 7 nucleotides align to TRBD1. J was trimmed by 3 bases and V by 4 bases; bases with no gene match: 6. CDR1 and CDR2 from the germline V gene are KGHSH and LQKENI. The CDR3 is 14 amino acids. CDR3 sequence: CASSLRQGSYEQYF. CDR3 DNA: TGTGCCAGCTCACTCCGACAGGGAAGCTACGAGCAGTACTTC.

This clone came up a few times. This CDR3 reads CASDSDGAFF. The DNA for the CDR3 is TGTGCCAGCGACAGCGATGGGGCTTTCTTT. The rearrangement uses TRBV2 and TRBJ1-1; the D gene is possibly TRBD1 (5 bases). This CDR3 has 10 amino acids. V dropped 8 bases and J dropped 11 bases, with 12 bases sitting between them. The germline V gene encodes CDR1 SNHLY and CDR2 FYNNEI.

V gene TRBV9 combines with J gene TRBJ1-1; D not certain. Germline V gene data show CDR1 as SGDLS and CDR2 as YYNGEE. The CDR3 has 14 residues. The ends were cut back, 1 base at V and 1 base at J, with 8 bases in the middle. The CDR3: CASSVLTENTEAFF. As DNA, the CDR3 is TGTGCCAGCAGCGTACTAACTGAGAACACTGAAGCTTTCTTT. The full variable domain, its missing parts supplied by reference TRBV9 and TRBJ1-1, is DSGVTQTPKHLITATGQRVTLRCSPRSGDLSVYWYQQSLDQGLQFLIQYYNGEERAKGNILERFSAQQFPDLHSELNLSSLELGDSALYFCASSVLTENTEAFFGQGTRLTVV.

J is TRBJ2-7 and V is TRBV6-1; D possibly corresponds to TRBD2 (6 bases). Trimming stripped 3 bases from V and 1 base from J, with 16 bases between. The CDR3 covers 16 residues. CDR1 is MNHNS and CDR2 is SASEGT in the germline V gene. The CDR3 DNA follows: TGTGCCAGCAGTGACCTTATCGGGACTGGATCCTACGAGCAGTACTTC. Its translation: CASSDLIGTGSYEQYF.

The CDR3 protein is CASSLSTGTYGYTF. CDR3 DNA: TGTGCCAGCAGTTTGTCGACAGGTACCTATGGCTACACCTTC. The chain employs TRBV28 and TRBJ1-2, with D perhaps TRBD1 (6 bases). The CDR3 totals 14 residues. Germline lookup yields CDR1 MDHEN and CDR2 SYDVKM. The germline V and J ends were trimmed by 3 bases and 4 bases, with 12 bases remaining between them.

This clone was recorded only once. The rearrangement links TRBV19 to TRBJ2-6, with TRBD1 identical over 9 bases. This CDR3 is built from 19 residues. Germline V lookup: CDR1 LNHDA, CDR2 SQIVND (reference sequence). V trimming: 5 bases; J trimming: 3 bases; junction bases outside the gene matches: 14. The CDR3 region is CASSGVGRDRVVGANVLTF. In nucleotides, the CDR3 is TGTGCCAGTAGTGGGGTAGGCCGGGACAGGGTCGTTGGGGCCAACGTCCTGACTTTC. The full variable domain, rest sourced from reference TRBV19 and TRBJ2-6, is DGGITQSPKYLFRKEGQNVTLSCEQNLNHDAMYWYRQDPGQGLRLIYYSQIVNDFQKGDIAEGYSVSREKKESFPLTVTSAQKNPTAFYLCASSGVGRDRVVGANVLTFGAGSRLTVL.

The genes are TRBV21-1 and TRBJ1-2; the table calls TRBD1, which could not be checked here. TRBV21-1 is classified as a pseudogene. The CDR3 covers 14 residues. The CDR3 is CASSKVPGNYGYTF. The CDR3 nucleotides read TGTGCCAGCAGCAAAGTTCCAGGGAACTATGGCTACACCTTC.

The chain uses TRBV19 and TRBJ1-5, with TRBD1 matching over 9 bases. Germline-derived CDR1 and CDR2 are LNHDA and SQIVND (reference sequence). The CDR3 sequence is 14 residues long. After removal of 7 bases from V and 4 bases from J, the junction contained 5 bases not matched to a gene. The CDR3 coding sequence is TGTGCCAGTACCCAGACAGGGGGAAATCAGCCCCAGCATTTT. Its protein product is CASTQTGGNQPQHF.

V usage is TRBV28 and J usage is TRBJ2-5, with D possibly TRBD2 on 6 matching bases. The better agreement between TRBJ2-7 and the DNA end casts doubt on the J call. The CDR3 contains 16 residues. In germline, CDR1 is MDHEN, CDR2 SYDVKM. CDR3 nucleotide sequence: TGTGCCAGCAGTTTATCAGCGGACCTAAGCGGGTACGAGCAGTACTTC. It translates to CASSLSADLSGYEQYF.